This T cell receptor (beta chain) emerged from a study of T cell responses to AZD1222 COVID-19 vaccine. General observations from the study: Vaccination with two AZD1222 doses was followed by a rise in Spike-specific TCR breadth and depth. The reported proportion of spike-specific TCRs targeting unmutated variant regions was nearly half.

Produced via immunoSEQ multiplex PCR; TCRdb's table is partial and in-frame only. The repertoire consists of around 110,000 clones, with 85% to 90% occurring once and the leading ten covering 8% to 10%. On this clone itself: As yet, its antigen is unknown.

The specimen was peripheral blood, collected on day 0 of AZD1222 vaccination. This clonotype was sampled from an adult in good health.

CDR3 sequence reads: CASSYSGGDSGNTIYF. CDR3 DNA: TGTGCCAGCAGTTACTCCGGCGGAGACTCTGGAAACACCATATATTTT. This chain uses TRBV6-5 with TRBJ1-3; D ambiguous. This CDR3 region has 16 residues. Germline V CDR1 and CDR2: MNHEY, SVGAGI. Between the trimmed V and J ends, which lost 0 bases and 0 bases, there was a span of 9 bases.